This T cell receptor (beta chain) emerged from a study of shared T cell receptors in the human thymus. The V gene end was trimmed by 5 bases and the J gene end by 6 bases; junction bases not matched to a gene: 13. The CDR3 totals 16 residues. The germline gives CDR1 MGHDK, CDR2 SYGVNS. This clone occurred a few times. Libraries were prepared by immunoSEQ multiplex PCR; TCRdb keeps only in-frame clonotypes and omits some of them. The sample holds around 730,000 clones, 70% to 90% seen once. These data were likewise used in another study, on human thymus T cells. According to that study: The sample donors, healthy Finnish infants, were having corrective surgery for congenital heart defects. Resections from corrective heart surgery supplied the thymus tissue. It looked as if thymic and blood repertoires used V and J genes in a biased way.

The sequenced sample consisted of thymocytes. This chain connects TRBV25-1 to TRBJ1-2; 9 bases align to TRBD1. This receptor was obtained from a girl under three years old with a congenital heart defect. The CDR3 sequence is CASSSNPGTGLDGYTF. DNA of the CDR3: TGTGCCAGCAGTTCCAATCCCGGGACAGGGCTGGATGGCTACACCTTC.